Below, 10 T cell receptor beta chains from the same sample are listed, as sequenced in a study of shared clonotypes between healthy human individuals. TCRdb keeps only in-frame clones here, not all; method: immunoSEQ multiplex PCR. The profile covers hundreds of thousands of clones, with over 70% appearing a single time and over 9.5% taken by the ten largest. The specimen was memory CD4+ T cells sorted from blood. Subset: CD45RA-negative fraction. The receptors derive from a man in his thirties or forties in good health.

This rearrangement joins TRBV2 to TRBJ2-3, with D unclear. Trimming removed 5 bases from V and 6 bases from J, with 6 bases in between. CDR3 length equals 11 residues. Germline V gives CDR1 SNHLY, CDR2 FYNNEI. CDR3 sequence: CASSSSDTQYF. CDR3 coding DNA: TGTGCCAGCAGTTCTTCCGATACGCAGTATTTT.

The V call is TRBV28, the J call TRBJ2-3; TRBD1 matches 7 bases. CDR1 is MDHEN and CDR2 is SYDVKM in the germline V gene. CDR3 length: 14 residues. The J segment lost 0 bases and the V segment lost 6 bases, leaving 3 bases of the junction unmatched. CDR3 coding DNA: TGTGCCAGCAGGGGGACAGCTAGCACAGATACGCAGTATTTT. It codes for CASRGTASTDTQYF.

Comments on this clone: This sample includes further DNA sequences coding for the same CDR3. The CDR3 protein is CASSPNAAASQPQHF. CDR3 DNA sequence: TGTGCCAGCTCACCAAACGCGGCGGCCAGTCAGCCCCAGCATTTT. This chain uses TRBV18 with TRBJ1-5; unclear D gene. The CDR3 runs to 15 residues. Germline V lookup: CDR1 KGHSH, CDR2 LQKENI. V was clipped by 2 bases and J by 6 bases, with 14 bases between them.

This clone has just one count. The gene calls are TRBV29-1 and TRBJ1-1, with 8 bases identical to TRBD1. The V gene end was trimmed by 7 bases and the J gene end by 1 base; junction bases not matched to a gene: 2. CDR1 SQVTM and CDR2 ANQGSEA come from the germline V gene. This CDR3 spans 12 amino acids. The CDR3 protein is CSGGTGNTEAFF. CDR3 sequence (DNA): TGCAGCGGAGGGACAGGGAACACTGAAGCTTTCTTT.

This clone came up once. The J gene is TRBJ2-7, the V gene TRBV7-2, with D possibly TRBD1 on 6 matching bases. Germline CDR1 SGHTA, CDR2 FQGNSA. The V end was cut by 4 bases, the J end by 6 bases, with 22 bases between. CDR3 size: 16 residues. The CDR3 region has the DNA TGTGCCAGCAGCTGGACCTACAGGGTAGGCAACTCCGAGCAGTACTTC. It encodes CASSWTYRVGNSEQYF.

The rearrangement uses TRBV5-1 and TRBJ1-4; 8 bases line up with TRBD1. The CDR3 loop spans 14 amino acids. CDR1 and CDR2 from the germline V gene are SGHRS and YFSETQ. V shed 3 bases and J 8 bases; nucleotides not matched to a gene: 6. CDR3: CASSSGQDQEKLFF. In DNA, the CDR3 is TGCGCCAGCAGCTCGGGACAGGATCAAGAAAAACTGTTTTTT.

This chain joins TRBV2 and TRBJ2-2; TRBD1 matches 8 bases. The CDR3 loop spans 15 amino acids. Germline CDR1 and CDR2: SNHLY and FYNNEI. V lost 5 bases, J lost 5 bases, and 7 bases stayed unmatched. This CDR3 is CASSQQGVETGELFF. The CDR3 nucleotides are TGTGCCAGCAGTCAACAGGGGGTCGAAACCGGGGAGCTGTTTTTT.

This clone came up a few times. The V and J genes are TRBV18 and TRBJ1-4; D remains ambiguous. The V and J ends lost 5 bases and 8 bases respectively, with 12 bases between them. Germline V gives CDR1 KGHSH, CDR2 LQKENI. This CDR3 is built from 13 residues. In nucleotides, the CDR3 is TGTGCCAGCTCAATGGGCAATGCGGAAAAACTGTTTTTT. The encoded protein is CASSMGNAEKLFF. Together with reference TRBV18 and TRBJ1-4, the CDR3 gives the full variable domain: NAGVMQNPRHLVRRRGQEARLRCSPMKGHSHVYWYRQLPEEGLKFMVYLQKENIIDESGMPKERFSAEFPKEGPSILRIQQVVRGDSAAYFCASSMGNAEKLFFGSGTQLSVL.

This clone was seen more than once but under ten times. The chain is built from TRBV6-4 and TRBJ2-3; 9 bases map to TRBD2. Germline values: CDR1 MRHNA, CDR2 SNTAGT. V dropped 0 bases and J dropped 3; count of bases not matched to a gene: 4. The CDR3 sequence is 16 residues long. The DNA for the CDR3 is TGTGCCAGCAGTGACTCTGCGGGAGGGCCGACAGATACGCAGTATTTT. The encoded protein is CASSDSAGGPTDTQYF.

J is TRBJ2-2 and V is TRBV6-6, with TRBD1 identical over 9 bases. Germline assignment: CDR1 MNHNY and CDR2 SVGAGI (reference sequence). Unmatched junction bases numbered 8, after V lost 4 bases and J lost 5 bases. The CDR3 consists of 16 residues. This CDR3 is CASSFSGTGLTGELFF. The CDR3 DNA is TGTGCCAGCAGTTTCTCCGGGACAGGGTTAACCGGGGAGCTGTTTTTT.